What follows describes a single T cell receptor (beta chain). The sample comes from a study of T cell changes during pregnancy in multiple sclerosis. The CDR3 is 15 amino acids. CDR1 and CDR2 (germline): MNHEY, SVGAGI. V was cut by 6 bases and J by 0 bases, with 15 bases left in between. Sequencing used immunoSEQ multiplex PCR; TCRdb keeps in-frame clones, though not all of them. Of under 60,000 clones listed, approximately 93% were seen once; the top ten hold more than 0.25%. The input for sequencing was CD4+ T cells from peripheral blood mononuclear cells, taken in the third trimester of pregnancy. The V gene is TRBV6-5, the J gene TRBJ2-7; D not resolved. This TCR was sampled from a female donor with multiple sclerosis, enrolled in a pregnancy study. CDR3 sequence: CASRTGSSPSYEQYF. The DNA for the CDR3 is TGTGCCAGCAGAACCGGGTCCTCCCCCTCCTACGAGCAGTACTTC.